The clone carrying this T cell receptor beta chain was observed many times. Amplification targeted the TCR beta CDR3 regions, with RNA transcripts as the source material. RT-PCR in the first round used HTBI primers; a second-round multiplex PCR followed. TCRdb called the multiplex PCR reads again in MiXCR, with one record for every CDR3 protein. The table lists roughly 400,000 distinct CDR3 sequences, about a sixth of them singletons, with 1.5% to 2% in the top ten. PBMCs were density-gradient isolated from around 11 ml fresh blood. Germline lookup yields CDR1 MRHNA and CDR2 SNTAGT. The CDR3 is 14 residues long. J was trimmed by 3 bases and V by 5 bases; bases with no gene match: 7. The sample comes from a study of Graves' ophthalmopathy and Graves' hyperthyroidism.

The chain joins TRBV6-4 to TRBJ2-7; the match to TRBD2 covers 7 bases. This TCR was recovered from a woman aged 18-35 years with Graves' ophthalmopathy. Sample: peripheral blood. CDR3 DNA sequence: TGTGCCAGCAGTTACTTCCCGGGGGGCTACGAGCAGTACTTC. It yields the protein CASSYFPGGYEQYF.